This TCR beta chain was captured by sequencing in a study of PD-1 blockade in mismatch repair-deficient tumors. Germline CDR1 is LNHDA and CDR2 is SQIVND (reference sequence). This CDR3 is 13 amino acids long. V dropped 1 base and J dropped 6 bases, with 9 bases sitting between them. Produced via immunoSEQ multiplex PCR; TCRdb's table is partial and in-frame only. The sample yields 40,000 to 65,000 clones, over 75% seen once. This TCR was recovered from an adult with mismatch repair-deficient cancer. The sequences come from peripheral blood, collected about 20 weeks after starting pembrolizumab. The V call is TRBV19, the J call TRBJ2-5; D uncertain. CDR3 nucleotide sequence: TGTGCCAGTAGTATAGTGTGGGGAAAGACCCAGTACTTC. It codes for CASSIVWGKTQYF.